The TCR beta chain under discussion was sequenced for a study of blood T cell repertoires in COVID-19. Measured with immunoSEQ multiplex PCR; TCRdb has only the in-frame clones, and not every one. The table lists 230,000 or so clones, 89% of them singletons, with approximately 4.6% in the top ten. With 5 bases removed from V and 0 bases from J, the gap between germline ends came to 10 bases. Germline V lookup: CDR1 MDHEN, CDR2 SYDVKM. CDR3 length equals 14 residues. The source is a woman in her thirties or forties who had recovered from COVID-19. Sequencing input: peripheral blood. J is TRBJ1-1 and V is TRBV28; no reliable D call. The CDR3 loop is CASSPHSMNTEAFF. The CDR3 DNA sequence: TGTGCCAGCAGTCCTCACAGCATGAACACTGAAGCTTTCTTT.